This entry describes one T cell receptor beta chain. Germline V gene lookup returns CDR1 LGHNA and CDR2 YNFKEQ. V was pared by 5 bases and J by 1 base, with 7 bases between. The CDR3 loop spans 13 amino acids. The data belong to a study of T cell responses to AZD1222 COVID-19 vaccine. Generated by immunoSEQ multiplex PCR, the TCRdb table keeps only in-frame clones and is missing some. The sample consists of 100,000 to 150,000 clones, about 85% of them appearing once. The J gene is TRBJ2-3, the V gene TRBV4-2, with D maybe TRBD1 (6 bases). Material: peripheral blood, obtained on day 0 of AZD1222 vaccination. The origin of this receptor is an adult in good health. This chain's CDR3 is CASSYRGTDTQYF. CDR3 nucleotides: TGTGCCAGCAGCTACAGGGGCACAGATACGCAGTATTTT.